The clone carrying this TCR beta chain was recorded a few times. The data derive from a study of cytomegalovirus exposure and HLA in healthy donors. Primers for the PCR totalled 60 Vbeta and 13 Jbeta. Sequencing was performed with immunoSEQ multiplex PCR; in TCRdb, only in-frame clones are kept and a portion is missing. The sample has around 20,000 clones; approximately 84% are singletons. The CDR3 consists of 15 residues. Deletions cut 1 base from V and 6 bases from J, with 16 bases between. Germline CDR1 reads GTSNPN; CDR2 reads SVGIG (reference sequence). Material for sequencing was PBMCs. This rearrangement joins TRBV30 to TRBJ1-5; the D gene is possibly TRBD1 (5 bases). This sequence originates from a human donor in good health. For the CDR3, the DNA is TGTGCCTGGAGTGACACCCAGGGCGGCATTCAGCCCCAGCATTTT. It yields the protein CAWSDTQGGIQPQHF.